A selection of T cell receptor beta chains follows, all from one sample in a study of T cell repertoires in cytomegalovirus infection. These TCRs' antigens remain unknown. TCRdb re-called the reads with MiXCR, one entry per CDR3 protein. Of approximately 990,000 distinct CDR3 sequences listed, around 30% are singletons. The sample was cultured CD8+ T cells from PBMCs, taken from culture after CMV antigen stimulation. The receptors come from a human donor in good health (CMV status not recorded). Some clones in this sample may be carry-over from other donors' samples. CDR3s include the opening cysteine and the closing phenylalanine or tryptophan. A D gene is named only where the DNA matches it firmly.

d_call v_call cdr3_aa
. TRBV9 CASSFSGVLNNEQFF
. TRBV6-4 CASSSDSVRDTQYF
TRBD1 TRBV4-1 CASSPLSPDRSLYNEQFF
TRBD2 TRBV25-1 CASSALLARHEQYF
. TRBV27 CASSGGGDEQFF
. TRBV2 CASSAPEQFF
. TRBV27 CASSMGVNSPLHF
TRBD1 TRBV19 CASSIQGATYNEQFF
. TRBV24-1 CATSDLKDSGGDTQYF
. TRBV12-3/TRBV12-4 CASSPTRHSYEQYF
. TRBV20-1 CSASLPRGKYSNQPQHF
. TRBV19 CAILWGAEAFF
TRBD2 TRBV11-2 CASSAGSSGGSIMKTQYF
. TRBV12-5 CASGLHPQGQSTEAFF
. TRBV7-8 CASSLPLTSFSEKLFF
. TRBV12-3/TRBV12-4 CASSSLPAGAYNEQFF
. TRBV9 CASSPSGVPGYGYTF
TRBD2 TRBV12-3/TRBV12-4 CASSSGTSATDTQYF
. TRBV6-1 CASSYSHPSTDTQYF
TRBD1 TRBV27 CASSVDRGTEAFF
TRBD2 TRBV6-1 CASRVPGGENTDTQYF
. TRBV5-6 CASSFQGRAKNIQYF